The TCR beta chain under discussion was sequenced for a study of T cell responses to AZD1222 COVID-19 vaccine. Overall study findings and caveats: White British ancestry dominated among donors, who included more females, and clonal diversity was possibly underestimated. Regions left unmutated in variants are reportedly the target of nearly half of spike-specific TCRs.

TCRdb's copy holds only in-frame clones and misses some; the assay was immunoSEQ multiplex PCR. The sample has 150,000 to 200,000 clones, more than 85% seen once. About this clone itself: Its specificity is not known.

After removal of 0 bases from V and 5 bases from J, the junction contained 11 bases not matched to a gene. CDR3 length: 18 amino acids. Combined were second doses at about 4 or about 12 weeks. The sample here was peripheral blood, taken 28 days after the second AZD1222 dose. The chain joins TRBV23-1 to TRBJ1-5, with 9 bases fitting TRBD1. TRBV23-1 qualifies as an ORF whose function is uncertain. This clonotype originated in an adult who received the AZD1222 COVID-19 vaccine. DNA of the CDR3: TGCGCCAGCAGTCAATCGGGGGAAGGACAGGGGAAATATCAGCCCCAGCATTTT. Amino acid sequence: CASSQSGEGQGKYQPQHF.